These 27 T cell receptor beta chains were all obtained from the same sample, sequenced in a study of CD4 T cells in relation to SARS-CoV-2 and coronaviruses. Here immunoSEQ multiplex PCR was the method, and the copy in TCRdb shows in-frame clones only, minus some. Of about 36,000 clones detected, roughly 83% appear once; the ten largest clones hold 5.5% to 7%. Their antigens remain unidentified. Source material: naive CD4+ T cells from PBMCs, cultured in vitro. The subset here: naive CD4+ T cells isolated by negative enrichment. These TCRs come from an adult with COVID-19.

This chain uses TRBV28 with TRBJ1-4; 7 positions match TRBD1. V lost 9 bases, J lost 10 bases, and 17 bases stayed unmatched. The germline V gene has CDR1 MDHEN and CDR2 SYDVKM. The CDR3 extends over 15 amino acids. The CDR3 here is CASGGVGQIVGKLFF. CDR3 bases: TGTGCCAGTGGGGGTGTGGGACAGATCGTTGGAAAACTGTTTTTT. Supplemented by reference TRBV28 and TRBJ1-4, the full variable domain reads DVKVTQSSRYLVKRTGEKVFLECVQDMDHENMFWYRQDPGLGLRLIYFSYDVKMKEKGDIPEGYSVSREKKERFSLILESASTNQTSMYLCASGGVGQIVGKLFFGSGTQLSVL.

CDR3 DNA: TGTGCCAGCAGTTTAAGGTTCAGGGGGCGGATGGTGGAGACCCAGTACTTC. Translation gives CASSLRFRGRMVETQYF. The J gene is TRBJ2-5, the V gene TRBV28; TRBD1 aligns across 8 bases. The CDR3 contains 17 residues. CDR1 is MDHEN, CDR2 SYDVKM, per germline. V gave up 2 bases and J gave up 5 bases; unmatched junction bases: 13.

The chain employs TRBV11-2 and TRBJ2-7; a weak D match, TRBD2 (6 bases). V was cut by 0 bases and J by 2 bases, with 11 bases left in between. The CDR3 sequence is 15 residues long. Germline CDR1 and CDR2: SGHAT and FQNNGV. DNA of the CDR3: TGTGCCAGCAGCTTAGAGGGACTTGACACCTACGAGCAGTACTTC. It encodes CASSLEGLDTYEQYF.

This chain joins TRBV28 and TRBJ1-6; no reliable D call. The CDR3 totals 14 residues. The germline gives CDR1 MDHEN, CDR2 SYDVKM. V lost 3 bases, J lost 3 bases, and 6 bases lay in between. The DNA of the CDR3 is TGTGCCAGCAGTTTTGGATTCTATAATTCACCCCTCCACTTT. It encodes CASSFGFYNSPLHF.

The chain combines TRBV7-6 with TRBJ2-3; D call uncertain. CDR3 length equals 13 residues. V dropped 4 bases and J dropped 2 bases, with 7 bases sitting between them. Germline V gene data show CDR1 as SGHVS and CDR2 as FNYEAQ. CDR3 region: CASSSLVTDTQYF. As DNA, the CDR3 is TGTGCCAGCAGCTCCCTAGTCACAGATACGCAGTATTTT.

This clone appeared a single time. V is TRBV29-1 and J is TRBJ2-1; D perhaps matches TRBD2 (6 bases). Germline V gene lookup returns CDR1 SQVTM and CDR2 ANQGSEA. The V end was cut by 7 bases, the J end by 10 bases, with 11 bases between. The CDR3 is 10 residues long. The DNA for the CDR3 is TGCAGCGAGGGAGGAGGAGAGCAGTTCTTC. Residues: CSEGGGEQFF.

In its sample, this clone was seen once. The chain is built from TRBV14 and TRBJ2-1; TRBD2 matches 9 bases. Germline V gives CDR1 SGHDN, CDR2 FVKESK. Trimming removed 1 base from V and 4 bases from J; junction bases left unmatched: 8. This CDR3 has 17 amino acids. The CDR3 DNA is TGTGCCAGCAGCCAAGCCGCTAGCGGGGCCCTTTACAATGAGCAGTTCTTC. Translating gives CASSQAASGALYNEQFF.

V usage is TRBV5-4 and J usage is TRBJ2-5; 7 nucleotides line up with TRBD2. Trimming at V came to 2 bases and at J to 1 base, leaving 2 bases not matched to a gene. The germline gives CDR1 SGHNT, CDR2 YYREEE (reference sequence). The CDR3 loop spans 14 amino acids. CDR3 sequence (DNA): TGTGCCAGCAGCTTACCTAGCGGCCAAGAGACCCAGTACTTC. Its translation is CASSLPSGQETQYF.

The DNA for the CDR3 is TGTGCCAGCAGTTTAGTCGGTCATCGGGAGCAGTACTTC. Protein: CASSLVGHREQYF. The chain links TRBV12-3 or TRBV12-4 to TRBJ2-7; D is undetermined. The V end lost 1 base, the J end lost 7 bases, and 11 bases lay between the germline ends. The CDR3 totals 13 residues.

This clone was counted a single time. The chain links TRBV7-2 to TRBJ1-1; 7 bases are a match to TRBD1. The CDR3 spans 15 residues. V dropped 3 bases and J dropped 5; count of bases not matched to a gene: 9. Germline V CDR1 and CDR2: SGHTA, FQGNSA. The DNA of the CDR3 is TGTGCCAGCAGCTTGTTGCCAGGGGGATGGACTGAAGCTTTCTTT. This sequence encodes CASSLLPGGWTEAFF. Supplemented by reference TRBV7-2 and TRBJ1-1, the full variable domain reads GAGVSQSPSNKVTEKGKDVELRCDPISGHTALYWYRQSLGQGLEFLIYFQGNSAPDKSGLPSDRFSAERTGGSVSTLTIQRTQQEDSAVYLCASSLLPGGWTEAFFGQGTRLTVV.

J is TRBJ2-7 and V is TRBV5-1; 9 bases match TRBD1. Germline V lookup: CDR1 SGHRS, CDR2 YFSETQ. This CDR3 contains 14 residues. V lost 8 bases, J lost 3 bases, and 9 bases stayed unmatched. In DNA form, the CDR3 reads TGCGCCAGTACCCCCGGGACAGGGTACTACGAGCAGTACTTC. Protein sequence: CASTPGTGYYEQYF.

This clone was found once. The chain uses TRBV30 and TRBJ1-6, with D uncertain. The CDR3 loop spans 15 amino acids. CDR1 is GTSNPN, CDR2 SVGIG, per germline (reference sequence). Trimming took 1 base from V and 10 from J, leaving 17 bases between them. CDR3 region: CAWSGNRGRVSPLHF. CDR3 DNA: TGTGCCTGGAGTGGGAACAGAGGGCGGGTATCACCCCTCCACTTT.

The V gene is TRBV11-3, the J gene TRBJ2-5; D remains unclear. Trimming stripped 2 bases from V and 5 bases from J, with 9 bases between. This CDR3 contains 13 residues. Germline V gene lookup returns CDR1 SGHNT and CDR2 YENEEA. For the CDR3, the DNA is TGTGCCAGCAGCTTATCGTTCCGGGAGACCCAGTACTTC. Its translation is CASSLSFRETQYF.

This clone was observed a few times. The rearrangement links TRBV28 to TRBJ2-2; TRBD2 matches at 9 bases. Germline V gives CDR1 MDHEN, CDR2 SYDVKM. The CDR3 is 16 amino acids. J was trimmed by 3 bases and V by 5 bases; bases with no gene match: 7. The DNA of the CDR3 is TGTGCCAGCAGTCACTACGGGACTAGCCACACCGGGGAGCTGTTTTTT. This sequence encodes CASSHYGTSHTGELFF.

The genes are TRBV11-2 and TRBJ2-5; the match to TRBD1 covers 7 bases. This CDR3 comprises 14 residues. The J segment lost 1 base and the V segment lost 3 bases, leaving 2 bases of the junction unmatched. CDR1 is SGHAT and CDR2 is FQNNGV in the germline V gene. The CDR3 DNA follows: TGTGCCAGCAGCTTCGGGACAGCCCAAGAGACCCAGTACTTC. It encodes CASSFGTAQETQYF.

The chain recombines TRBV19 with TRBJ1-1; weak D call: TRBD1 (6 bases). CDR1 and CDR2 from the germline V gene are LNHDA and SQIVND (reference sequence). V lost 7 bases, J lost 1 base, and 13 bases lay in between. CDR3 size: 14 residues. CDR3: CASTTRQENTEAFF. CDR3 DNA sequence: TGTGCCAGTACCACACGACAGGAGAACACTGAAGCTTTCTTT.

The V call is TRBV19, the J call TRBJ2-1, with 12 bases identical to TRBD2. CDR1 LNHDA and CDR2 SQIVND come from the germline V gene (reference sequence). V shed 6 bases, J shed 6 bases, and the junction held 9 bases outside the gene matches. The CDR3 runs 16 residues. The CDR3 loop is CASRTSGSGGLNEQFF. The CDR3 region has the DNA TGTGCCAGTAGGACTAGCGGGAGTGGGGGCCTCAATGAGCAGTTCTTC.

The chain links TRBV15 to TRBJ1-5; D is unresolved. The CDR3 is 16 residues long. V was shortened by 0 bases and J by 0 bases, with 9 bases between the two germline ends. CDR1 LNHNV and CDR2 YYDKDF come from the germline V gene (reference sequence). CDR3 in DNA: TGTGCCACCAGCAGAGATGGGCAATATAGCAATCAGCCCCAGCATTTT. It codes for CATSRDGQYSNQPQHF. Filled out from reference TRBV15 and TRBJ1-5, the complete variable domain reads DAMVIQNPRYQVTQFGKPVTLSCSQTLNHNVMYWYQQKSSQAPKLLFHYYDKDFNNEADTPDNFQSRRPNTSFCFLDIRSPGLGDTAMYLCATSRDGQYSNQPQHFGDGTRLSIL.

This clone was found a few times. This rearrangement joins TRBV4-1 to TRBJ2-1; D is perhaps TRBD2 (6 bases). The ends were cut back, 1 base at V and 4 bases at J, with 14 bases in the middle. Germline V gene data show CDR1 as MGHRA and CDR2 as YSYEKL. The CDR3 contains 16 residues. The CDR3 DNA reads as TGCGCCAGCAGCCAAGCCGGGGGTCGGGCTTACAATGAGCAGTTCTTC. This sequence encodes CASSQAGGRAYNEQFF.

This chain links TRBV5-4 with TRBJ1-4; 7 bases agree with TRBD1. With V trimmed by 4 bases and J by 3 bases, 6 bases remained unmatched. This CDR3 contains 15 residues. CDR1 and CDR2 from the germline V gene are SGHNT and YYREEE (reference sequence). The CDR3, as DNA: TGTGCCAGCAGCATCCGGACAGGCGCTAATGAAAAACTGTTTTTT. Its translation is CASSIRTGANEKLFF.

This clone was found once. The DNA for the CDR3 is TGTGCCAGCAGCCGCCCAAGCGGGAGCGCCTACAATGAGCAGTTCTTC. Encoded protein: CASSRPSGSAYNEQFF. The genes are TRBV7-2 and TRBJ2-1; TRBD2 matches at 8 bases. The CDR3 is made up of 16 amino acids. Germline lookup yields CDR1 SGHTA and CDR2 FQGNSA. V was clipped by 5 bases and J by 2 bases; unmatched bases: 8.

This rearrangement joins TRBV11-2 to TRBJ2-7, with TRBD2 matching 8 bases. After removal of 4 bases from V and 5 bases from J, the junction contained 7 bases not matched to a gene. Germline values: CDR1 SGHAT, CDR2 FQNNGV. The CDR3 loop spans 14 amino acids. DNA for the CDR3: TGTGCCAGCAGCTCCCTCGGGACTAGAAACGAGCAGTACTTC. This encodes CASSSLGTRNEQYF. Using reference TRBV11-2 and TRBJ2-7 for the parts outside the CDR3, the full variable domain is EAGVAQSPRYKIIEKRQSVAFWCNPISGHATLYWYQQILGQGPKLLIQFQNNGVVDDSQLPKDRFSAERLKGVDSTLKIQPAKLEDSAVYLCASSSLGTRNEQYFGPGTRLTVT.

Relative to its sample, this clone is medium-sized (0.01 to 0.1%). The chain has TRBV3-1 (or the pseudogene TRBV3-2) and TRBJ2-2, with 7 nucleotides matching TRBD1. The CDR3 totals 15 residues. Trimming removed 4 bases from V and 3 bases from J; junction bases left unmatched: 5. Germline V gene lookup returns CDR1 LGHDT and CDR2 YNNKEL (reference sequence). This CDR3 is CASSLDRVDTGELFF. CDR3 DNA: TGTGCCAGCAGCCTAGACAGGGTCGACACCGGGGAGCTGTTTTTT.

The chain uses TRBV27 and TRBJ2-3; 9 bases fit TRBD2. Unmatched junction bases numbered 7, after V lost 2 bases and J lost 4 bases. This CDR3 comprises 16 residues. CDR1 and CDR2 from the germline V gene are MNHEY and SMNVEV (reference sequence). As DNA, the CDR3 is TGTGCCAGCAGTTTAGTCCCTAGCGGGAATGCAGATACGCAGTATTTT. Translated: CASSLVPSGNADTQYF.

This clone is termed medium-sized. As DNA, the CDR3 is TGTGCCAGCAGCCAAGACCGAGGGGTGTTCAATGAGCAGTTCTTC. It codes for CASSQDRGVFNEQFF. The chain is built from TRBV3-1 (or the pseudogene TRBV3-2) and TRBJ2-1; tentatively, D is TRBD1 or TRBD2 (5 bases each). V was pared by 0 bases and J by 6 bases, with 12 bases between. The CDR3 is made up of 15 amino acids. CDR1 LGHDT and CDR2 YNNKEL come from the germline V gene (reference sequence).

The chain joins TRBV18 to TRBJ2-7; D is perhaps TRBD1 (5 bases). Trimming removed 3 bases at V and 4 bases at J, with 10 bases between. The CDR3 spans 13 residues. Germline V gene sequence: CDR1 KGHSH, CDR2 LQKENI. CDR3 nucleotides: TGTGCCAGCTCACCTGAGACAGAGTACGAGCAGTACTTC. This sequence encodes CASSPETEYEQYF.

For the CDR3, the DNA is TGTGCCAGCAGTTTAGGACTAACCCAGTTCTTC. It encodes CASSLGLTQFF. This chain connects TRBV28 to TRBJ2-1; D is possibly TRBD2 (6 bases). The CDR3 totals 11 residues. Trimming removed 2 bases from V and 13 bases from J, with 9 bases in between. The germline CDR1 and CDR2 sequences are MDHEN and SYDVKM.